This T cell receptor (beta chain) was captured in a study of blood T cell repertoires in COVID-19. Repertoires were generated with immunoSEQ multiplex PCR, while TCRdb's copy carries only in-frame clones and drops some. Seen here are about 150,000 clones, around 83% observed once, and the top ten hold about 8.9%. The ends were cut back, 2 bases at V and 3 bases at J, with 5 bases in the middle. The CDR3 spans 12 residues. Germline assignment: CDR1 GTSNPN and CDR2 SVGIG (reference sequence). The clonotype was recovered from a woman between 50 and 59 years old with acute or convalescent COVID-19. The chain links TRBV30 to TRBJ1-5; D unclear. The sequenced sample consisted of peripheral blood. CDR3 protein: CAWSLFNQPQHF. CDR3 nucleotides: TGTGCCTGGAGTCTCTTCAATCAGCCCCAGCATTTT.